This T cell receptor (beta chain) was found in a study of T cells in Graves' hyperthyroidism and ophthalmopathy. Whole-study results and caveats: Ophthalmopathy cases were set apart from stable hyperthyroidism by a 13 V-J model.

Germline CDR1 and CDR2: DFQATT and SNEGSKA (reference sequence). The CDR3 consists of 11 residues. V lost 3 bases, J lost 7 bases, and 7 bases lay in between. Exclusion of patients followed from uncontrolled infection, other autoimmune disease, pregnancy or lactation. The diagnostic basis comprised clinical symptoms, serum thyroxine and TRAb, thyroid ultrasound and orbital computed tomography. Fresh peripheral blood, roughly 9.3 ml, was the source of the PBMCs. This clonotype came up many times. Its antigen remains unidentified. Regions amplified from RNA transcripts were the TCR beta CDR3 regions. During a first-round RT-PCR of the TCR CDR3, the HTBI primer set was used. One entry per CDR3 protein results from TCRdb running MiXCR on the multiplex PCR reads. Of about 380,000 distinct CDR3 sequences detected, less than 20% appear once; the ten largest clones hold 40%.

V gene TRBV20-1 combines with J gene TRBJ1-5; possibly TRBD1 for D (5 bases). Source material: blood. The clonotype was recovered from a man between 18 and 35 years old with Graves' ophthalmopathy. In DNA, the CDR3 is TGCAGTGCTAGGGGGGGGCAGCCCCAGCATTTT. It specifies CSARGGQPQHF.